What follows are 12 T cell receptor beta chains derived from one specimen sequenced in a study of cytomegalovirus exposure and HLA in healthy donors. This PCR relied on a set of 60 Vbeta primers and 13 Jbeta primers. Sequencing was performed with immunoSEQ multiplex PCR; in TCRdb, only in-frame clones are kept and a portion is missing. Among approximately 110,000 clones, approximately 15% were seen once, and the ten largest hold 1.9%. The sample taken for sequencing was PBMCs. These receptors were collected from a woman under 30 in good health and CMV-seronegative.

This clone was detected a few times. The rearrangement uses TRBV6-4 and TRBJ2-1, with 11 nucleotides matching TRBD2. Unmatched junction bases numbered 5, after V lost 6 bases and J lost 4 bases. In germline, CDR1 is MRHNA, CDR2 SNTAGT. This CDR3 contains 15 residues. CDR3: CASSIAGGQYNEQFF. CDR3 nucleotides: TGTGCCAGCAGCATAGCGGGGGGGCAGTACAATGAGCAGTTCTTC.

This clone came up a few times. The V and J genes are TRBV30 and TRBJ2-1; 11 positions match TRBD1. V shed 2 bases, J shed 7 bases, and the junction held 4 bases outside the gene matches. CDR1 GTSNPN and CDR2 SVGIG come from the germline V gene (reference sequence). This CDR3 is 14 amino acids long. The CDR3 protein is CAWSPGQGGNEQFF. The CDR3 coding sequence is TGTGCCTGGAGTCCGGGACAGGGGGGGAATGAGCAGTTCTTC.

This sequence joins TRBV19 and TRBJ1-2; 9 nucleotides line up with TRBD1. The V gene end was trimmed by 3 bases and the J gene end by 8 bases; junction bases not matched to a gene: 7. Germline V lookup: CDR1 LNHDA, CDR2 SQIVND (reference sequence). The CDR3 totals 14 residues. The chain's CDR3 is CASSIGGQGGGYTF. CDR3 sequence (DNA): TGTGCCAGTAGTATTGGGGGACAGGGAGGCGGCTACACCTTC.

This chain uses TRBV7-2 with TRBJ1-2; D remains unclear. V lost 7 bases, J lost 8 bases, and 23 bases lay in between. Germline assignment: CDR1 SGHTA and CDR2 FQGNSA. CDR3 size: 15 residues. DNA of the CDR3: TGTGCCAGCACCCCGGCGTTGTCAGGTTCTAACGGCTACACCTTC. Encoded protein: CASTPALSGSNGYTF. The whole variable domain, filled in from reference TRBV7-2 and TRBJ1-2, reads GAGVSQSPSNKVTEKGKDVELRCDPISGHTALYWYRQSLGQGLEFLIYFQGNSAPDKSGLPSDRFSAERTGGSVSTLTIQRTQQEDSAVYLCASTPALSGSNGYTFGSGTRLTVV.

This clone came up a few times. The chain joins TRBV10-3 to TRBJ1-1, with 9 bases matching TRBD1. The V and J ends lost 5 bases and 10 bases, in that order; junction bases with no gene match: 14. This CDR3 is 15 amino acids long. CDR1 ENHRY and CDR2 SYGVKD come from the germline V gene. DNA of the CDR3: TGTGCCATCAGTACCGAACCCGGGACAGGGTGGGGAGCTTTCTTT. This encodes CAISTEPGTGWGAFF.

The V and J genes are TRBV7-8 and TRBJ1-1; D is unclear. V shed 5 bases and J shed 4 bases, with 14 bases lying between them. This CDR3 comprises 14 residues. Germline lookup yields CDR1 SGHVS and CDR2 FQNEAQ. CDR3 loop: CASSRDGLGTEAFF. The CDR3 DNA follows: TGTGCCAGCAGCCGAGACGGGTTGGGCACTGAAGCTTTCTTT.

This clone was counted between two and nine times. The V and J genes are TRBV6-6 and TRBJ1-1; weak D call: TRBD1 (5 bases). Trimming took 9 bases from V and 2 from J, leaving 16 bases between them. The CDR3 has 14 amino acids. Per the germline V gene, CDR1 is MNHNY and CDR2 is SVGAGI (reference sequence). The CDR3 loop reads CASRNGGGNTEAFF. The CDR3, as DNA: TGTGCCAGTCGAAACGGGGGGGGAAACACTGAAGCTTTCTTT.

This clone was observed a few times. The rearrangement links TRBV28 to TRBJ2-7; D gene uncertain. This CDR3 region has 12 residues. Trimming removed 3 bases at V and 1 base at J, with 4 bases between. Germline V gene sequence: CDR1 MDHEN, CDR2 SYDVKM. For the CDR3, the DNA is TGTGCCAGCAGTTTCGAGTCCTACGAGCAGTACTTC. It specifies CASSFESYEQYF.

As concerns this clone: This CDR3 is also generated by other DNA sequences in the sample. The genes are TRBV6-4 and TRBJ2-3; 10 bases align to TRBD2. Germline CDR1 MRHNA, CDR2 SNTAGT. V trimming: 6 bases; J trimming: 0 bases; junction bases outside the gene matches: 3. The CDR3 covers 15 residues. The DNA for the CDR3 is TGTGCCAGCAGCGTGACTAGCGGGAGCACAGATACGCAGTATTTT. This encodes CASSVTSGSTDTQYF.

This CDR3 reads CASSVASGSSETQYF. CDR3 coding DNA: TGTGCCAGCAGCGTAGCTAGCGGGAGTAGCGAGACCCAGTACTTC. The chain combines TRBV9 with TRBJ2-5; 10 bases are a match to TRBD2. Germline V CDR1 and CDR2: SGDLS, YYNGEE. The CDR3 contains 15 residues. With V trimmed by 0 bases and J by 5 bases, 4 bases remained unmatched.

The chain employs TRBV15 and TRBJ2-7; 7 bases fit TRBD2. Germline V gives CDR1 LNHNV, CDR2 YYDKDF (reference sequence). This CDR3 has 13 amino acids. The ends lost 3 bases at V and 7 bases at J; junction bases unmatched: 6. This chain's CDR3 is CATSRKQAGEQYF. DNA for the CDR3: TGTGCCACCAGCAGGAAACAAGCGGGGGAGCAGTACTTC. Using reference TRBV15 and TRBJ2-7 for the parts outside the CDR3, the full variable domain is DAMVIQNPRYQVTQFGKPVTLSCSQTLNHNVMYWYQQKSSQAPKLLFHYYDKDFNNEADTPDNFQSRRPNTSFCFLDIRSPGLGDTAMYLCATSRKQAGEQYFGPGTRLTVT.

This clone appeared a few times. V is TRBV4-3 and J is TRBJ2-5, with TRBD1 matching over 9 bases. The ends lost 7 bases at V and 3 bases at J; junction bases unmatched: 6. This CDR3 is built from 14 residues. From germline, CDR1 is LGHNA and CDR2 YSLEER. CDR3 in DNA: TGCGCCAGCACCCCCGGGACAGGGAAAGAGACCCAGTACTTC. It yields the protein CASTPGTGKETQYF.